These 30 T cell receptor beta chains were sequenced from one sample in a study of OX40 agonist ivuxolimab in advanced cancers. Clones were read by immunoSEQ multiplex PCR, and TCRdb kept only the in-frame ones, dropping some. The table lists 90,000 to 130,000 clones, roughly 89% of them singletons, with 0.27% in the top ten. Sequenced material: CD4+ or CD8+ T cells sorted from blood, taken in a trial of the OX40 agonist ivuxolimab. These receptors all come from an adult with an advanced solid tumor such as melanoma, head and neck, liver or kidney cancer.

The chain carries TRBV28 and TRBJ2-7; 7 bases map to TRBD1. With 5 bases clipped from V and 3 bases from J, the junction kept 1 base outside the gene matches. This CDR3 is 12 amino acids long. The germline CDR1 and CDR2 sequences are MDHEN and SYDVKM. DNA of the CDR3: TGTGCCAGCAGTAGGACAGGCTACGAGCAGTACTTC. This sequence encodes CASSRTGYEQYF. Full variable domain (remainder filled in from reference TRBV28 and TRBJ2-7): DVKVTQSSRYLVKRTGEKVFLECVQDMDHENMFWYRQDPGLGLRLIYFSYDVKMKEKGDIPEGYSVSREKKERFSLILESASTNQTSMYLCASSRTGYEQYFGPGTRLTVT.

The sample holds one count of this clone. This CDR3 reads CASTEQGFTGELFF. The CDR3 region has the DNA TGTGCCAGCACCGAACAGGGATTCACCGGGGAGCTGTTTTTT. The J gene is TRBJ2-2, the V gene TRBV25-1, with D perhaps TRBD1 (6 bases). The CDR3 spans 14 residues. V was clipped by 7 bases and J by 4 bases, with 13 bases between them. Germline lookup yields CDR1 MGHDK and CDR2 SYGVNS.

The genes are TRBV7-2 and TRBJ2-1; 9 bases map to TRBD1. J gave up 1 base and V 1 base, and 8 bases lay outside the gene matches. Germline CDR1 SGHTA, CDR2 FQGNSA. CDR3 length: 18 amino acids. CDR3 amino acids: CASSLEKQGALSYNEQFF. CDR3 in DNA: TGTGCCAGCAGCTTAGAGAAACAGGGGGCCTTATCCTACAATGAGCAGTTCTTC.

The V call is TRBV6-5, the J call TRBJ2-7, with a possible D match to TRBD1 (5 bases). The CDR3 totals 13 residues. Trimming shortened V by 2 bases and J by 2 bases, and 7 bases separated the two germline ends. Germline CDR1 MNHEY, CDR2 SVGAGI. CDR3 sequence: CASSYGAAYEQYF. The CDR3 nucleotides read TGTGCCAGCAGTTACGGGGCAGCCTACGAGCAGTACTTC.

A few counts support this clone. The V call is TRBV7-3, the J call TRBJ1-6, with D hard to call. V was trimmed by 7 bases and J by 6 bases, leaving 13 bases between them. This CDR3 comprises 14 residues. The germline V gene encodes CDR1 SGHTA and CDR2 FQGTGA. CDR3 residues: CASTPGSLNSPLHF. The CDR3 DNA follows: TGTGCCAGCACGCCGGGCAGTCTTAATTCACCCCTCCACTTT. The entire variable domain, with the rest obtained from reference TRBV7-3 and TRBJ1-6, is as follows: GAGVSQTPSNKVTEKGKYVELRCDPISGHTALYWYRQSLGQGPEFLIYFQGTGAADDSGLPNDRFFAVRPEGSVSTLKIQRTERGDSAVYLCASTPGSLNSPLHFGNGTRLTVT.

The CDR3 sequence: CAWSVPMNTEAFF. The DNA of the CDR3 is TGTGCCTGGAGTGTACCGATGAACACTGAAGCTTTCTTT. The chain joins TRBV30 to TRBJ1-1, with D unclear. Trimming stripped 0 bases from V and 0 bases from J, with 5 bases between. Germline CDR1 is GTSNPN and CDR2 is SVGIG (reference sequence). CDR3 length: 13 residues.

About this clone itself: The junction shows a germline mismatch at one end, possibly a read error. At the DNA level, this CDR3 is encoded by other sequences in the same sample as well. V gene TRBV6-1 combines with J gene TRBJ1-1; D is ambiguous. Germline values: CDR1 MNHNS, CDR2 SASEGT. CDR3 length equals 15 residues. The CDR3 here is CASSEYRVREGEAFF. CDR3 nucleotide sequence: TGTGCCAGCAGTGAATATAGGGTGCGGGAGGGTGAAGCCTTCTTT.

The chain uses TRBV2 and TRBJ1-2; D not resolved. Trimming took off 6 bases at V and 3 bases at J, with 8 bases between the two ends. CDR1 and CDR2 from the germline V gene are SNHLY and FYNNEI. The CDR3 consists of 12 residues. Here the CDR3 DNA reads TGTGCCAGCAGCATGATCGACTATGGCTACACCTTC. This encodes CASSMIDYGYTF.

V is TRBV7-2 and J is TRBJ2-1; D is uncertain. The germline gives CDR1 SGHTA, CDR2 FQGNSA. The CDR3 covers 12 residues. Between the trimmed V and J ends, which lost 3 bases and 6 bases, there was a span of 6 bases. Here the CDR3 DNA reads TGTGCCAGCAGCTTCAGAGGCAATGAGCAGTTCTTC. Protein sequence: CASSFRGNEQFF.

The count of this clone is one. The rearrangement joins TRBV28 to TRBJ2-7; D is undetermined. The CDR3 consists of 13 residues. CDR1 is MDHEN and CDR2 is SYDVKM in the germline V gene. V shed 7 bases and J shed 4 bases, with 14 bases lying between them. CDR3 bases: TGTGCCAGCACCGAAGGTCCAGAGTACGAGCAGTACTTC. Translated: CASTEGPEYEQYF.

This clone appeared a few times. J is TRBJ1-1 and V is TRBV13, with D unresolved. V was pared by 3 bases and J by 4 bases, with 9 bases between. CDR1 and CDR2 from the germline V gene are PRHDT and FYEKMQ (reference sequence). This CDR3 is built from 13 residues. Here the CDR3 DNA reads TGTGCCAGCAGCTTCATGATGGGCACTGAAGCTTTCTTT. Its protein product is CASSFMMGTEAFF.

The chain has TRBV5-4 and TRBJ1-2; 7 bases map to TRBD1. This CDR3 contains 14 residues. Per the germline V gene, CDR1 is SGHNT and CDR2 is YYREEE (reference sequence). The junction had 7 bases not matched to a gene; V was cut back by 1 base and J by 7 bases. The DNA of the CDR3 is TGTGCCAGCAGCTTGATCGACAGGGTTTCTGGCTACACCTTC. Translation gives CASSLIDRVSGYTF.

The chain employs TRBV21-1 and TRBJ2-7; TRBD2 is taken as the D call from the table, unchecked against the DNA. TRBV21-1 is annotated as a pseudogene. The CDR3 spans 16 residues. The CDR3 region has the DNA TGTGCCAGCAGCAAAGATATAACACGGGGGTCGGGCGAGCAGTACTTC. Encoded protein: CASSKDITRGSGEQYF.

V is TRBV4-2 and J is TRBJ1-6, with a tentative D call TRBD1 (6 bases). The CDR3 has 17 residues. Trimming left V 4 bases short and J 1 base short, with 14 bases between. Germline loops: CDR1 LGHNA, CDR2 YNFKEQ. Here the CDR3 reads CASSRTQGISYNSPLHF. CDR3 sequence (DNA): TGTGCCAGCAGCCGGACACAGGGAATTTCCTATAATTCACCCCTCCACTTT.

This chain joins TRBV4-1 and TRBJ2-5, with TRBD2 matching 12 bases. Germline CDR1 is MGHRA and CDR2 is YSYEKL. J gave up 1 base and V 5 bases, and 5 bases lay outside the gene matches. The length of the CDR3 is 16 residues. Written as DNA, the CDR3 is TGCGCCAGCAGCTTTCGGACTAGCGGGGCCCAAGAGACCCAGTACTTC. It codes for CASSFRTSGAQETQYF.

In this sample, this clone turned up a few times. The chain recombines TRBV4-2 with TRBJ1-5, with D possibly TRBD1 on 6 matching bases. Trimming removed 4 bases at V and 0 bases at J, with 10 bases between. The germline CDR1 and CDR2 sequences are LGHNA and YNFKEQ. The CDR3 runs 15 residues. The CDR3 nucleotides are TGTGCCAGCAGCCCGACAGGCCATAGCAATCAGCCCCAGCATTTT. Translated: CASSPTGHSNQPQHF.

The chain recombines TRBV7-9 with TRBJ2-3; 7 positions agree with TRBD2. The CDR3 contains 14 residues. Germline trimming cut 11 bases from V and 4 bases from J; bases unmatched to any gene: 12. From germline, CDR1 is SEHNR and CDR2 FQNEAQ (reference sequence). In nucleotides, the CDR3 is TGTGCCTCTTGTGGACTAGTTCCATCAGATACGCAGTATTTT. It yields the protein CASCGLVPSDTQYF.

The V gene is TRBV6-6, the J gene TRBJ2-2; D call uncertain. The length of the CDR3 is 16 residues. Germline lookup yields CDR1 MNHNY and CDR2 SVGAGI (reference sequence). The ends were cut back, 6 bases at V and 6 bases at J, with 20 bases in the middle. In nucleotides, the CDR3 is TGTGCCAGCAGCGATTTATTAAGTGGTCGTTCCGGGGAGCTGTTTTTT. Amino acids: CASSDLLSGRSGELFF.

The genes are TRBV25-1 and TRBJ1-6, with D perhaps TRBD1 (5 bases). Per germline, CDR1 MGHDK and CDR2 SYGVNS. Trimming took 6 bases from V and 8 from J, leaving 14 bases between them. CDR3 size: 14 residues. In DNA form, the CDR3 reads TGTGCCAGCAGCCATCAGGGCCTCGATTCACCCCTCCACTTT. This gives the protein CASSHQGLDSPLHF.

The rearrangement uses TRBV5-4 and TRBJ2-7; 8 nucleotides agree with TRBD1. This CDR3 comprises 15 residues. From germline, CDR1 is SGHNT and CDR2 YYREEE (reference sequence). Trimming took 6 bases from V and 0 from J; bases not matched to a gene: 8. CDR3 residues: CASNQRTGSSYEQYF. In DNA form, the CDR3 reads TGTGCCAGCAACCAGAGGACAGGGAGCTCCTACGAGCAGTACTTC.

J is TRBJ1-2 and V is TRBV15, with 7 bases matching TRBD1. The CDR3 sequence is 17 residues long. With V trimmed by 3 bases and J by 7 bases, 17 bases remained unmatched. The germline V gene has CDR1 LNHNV and CDR2 YYDKDF (reference sequence). CDR3 protein: CATSRGLTTGNNGGYTF. The CDR3 DNA reads TGTGCCACCAGCAGGGGATTAACGACAGGGAACAATGGTGGCTACACCTTC.

V and J are TRBV9 and TRBJ2-1; 7 positions agree with TRBD2. The V segment lost 1 base and the J segment 4 bases; nucleotides outside the gene matches: 11. This CDR3 region has 17 residues. In germline, CDR1 is SGDLS, CDR2 YYNGEE. The CDR3 DNA sequence: TGTGCCAGCAGCGTAACGGGAGGTAGCGGAGATTACAATGAGCAGTTCTTC. Its translation is CASSVTGGSGDYNEQFF.

The V call is TRBV29-1, the J call TRBJ2-7; maybe TRBD2 (5 bases). The CDR3 totals 12 residues. Trimming took off 4 bases at V and 3 bases at J, with 10 bases between the two ends. Looked up from germline, CDR1 is SQVTM and CDR2 is ANQGSEA. The CDR3 sequence is CSVVREHYEQYF. CDR3 nucleotide sequence: TGCAGCGTTGTTCGGGAACACTACGAGCAGTACTTC.

This clone was found a few times. V is TRBV4-2 and J is TRBJ1-4; a weak D match, TRBD1 (6 bases). This CDR3 comprises 13 residues. CDR1 and CDR2 from the germline V gene are LGHNA and YNFKEQ. The V and J ends lost 3 bases and 14 bases respectively, with 16 bases between them. The CDR3 sequence: CASSQLGQKGLFF. The CDR3 nucleotides read TGTGCCAGCAGCCAGCTCGGACAGAAAGGTCTGTTTTTT.

CDR3 DNA sequence: TGTGCCAGCAGCTTAGATGAGGCGGGAAGGAATGAGCAGTTCTTC. It encodes CASSLDEAGRNEQFF. The J gene is TRBJ2-1, the V gene TRBV7-9, with D tentatively TRBD2 (6 bases). The CDR3 spans 15 residues. V was pared by 1 base and J by 7 bases, with 14 bases between. The germline gives CDR1 SEHNR, CDR2 FQNEAQ (reference sequence).

J is TRBJ2-7 and V is TRBV7-2, with 10 bases that match TRBD1. Germline-derived CDR1 and CDR2 are SGHTA and FQGNSA. V trimming: 3 bases; J trimming: 4 bases; junction bases outside the gene matches: 12. The CDR3 loop spans 17 amino acids. The CDR3 nucleotides read TGTGCCAGCAGCTTCGTTAGCACCGGGACAGGGGAGTACGAGCAGTACTTC. Amino acids: CASSFVSTGTGEYEQYF.

This chain uses TRBV10-3 with TRBJ2-3; TRBD1 might be the D (6 bases). V lost 5 bases to trimming and J lost 2 bases, with 11 bases between them. CDR1 is ENHRY, CDR2 SYGVKD, per germline. CDR3 length equals 14 residues. The CDR3: CAISTTGATDTQYF. CDR3 nucleotides: TGTGCCATCAGTACGACAGGAGCCACAGATACGCAGTATTTT.

CDR3 coding DNA: TGTGCCTCAAGTCTCGGCTCTGGAAACACCATATATTTT. Residues: CASSLGSGNTIYF. This chain uses TRBV30 with TRBJ1-3, with D unresolved. The CDR3 spans 13 residues. The V gene lost 7 bases and the J gene lost 0 bases, with 10 bases spanning the gap. CDR1 GTSNPN and CDR2 SVGIG come from the germline V gene (reference sequence).

As DNA, the CDR3 is TGTGCCAGCAGCAGACAGGGGGCGAGTGGAAACACCATATATTTT. Protein sequence: CASSRQGASGNTIYF. The gene calls are TRBV5-8 and TRBJ1-3; 10 positions agree with TRBD1. The trim removed 4 bases at V and 3 bases at J, leaving 4 bases unmatched. Germline-derived CDR1 and CDR2 are SGHTS and YDEGEE. The CDR3 covers 15 residues. The variable domain in full, with the rest retrieved from reference TRBV5-8 and TRBJ1-3, is EAGVTQSPTHLIKTRGQQATLRCSPISGHTSVYWYQQALGLGLQFLLWYDEGEERNRGNFPPRFSGRQFPNYSSELNVNALELEDSALYLCASSRQGASGNTIYFGEGSWLTVV.

Only one count was recorded for this clone. The J gene is TRBJ2-1, the V gene TRBV7-2, with 10 bases identical to TRBD2. Per germline, CDR1 SGHTA and CDR2 FQGNSA. The CDR3 has 15 residues. V was pared by 5 bases and J by 2 bases, with 3 bases of the junction left unmatched. This CDR3 is CASSLTSGAYNEQFF. The CDR3 nucleotides read TGTGCCAGCAGCCTTACTAGCGGGGCCTACAATGAGCAGTTCTTC. The entire variable domain, with the rest obtained from reference TRBV7-2 and TRBJ2-1, is as follows: GAGVSQSPSNKVTEKGKDVELRCDPISGHTALYWYRQSLGQGLEFLIYFQGNSAPDKSGLPSDRFSAERTGGSVSTLTIQRTQQEDSAVYLCASSLTSGAYNEQFFGPGTRLTVL.